One TCR beta chain is described in this entry. The CDR3 length is 15 residues. The junction had 4 bases not matched to a gene; V was cut back by 4 bases and J by 2 bases. CDR1 MNHEY and CDR2 SVGAGI come from the germline V gene. The source of the sample is a study of blood T cell repertoires in COVID-19. Study-wide background: Sites in the United States, Italy and Spain provided acute and convalescent COVID-19 samples. Sample material is recorded as cDNA or gDNA derived from T cells, B-cell-depleted T cells, or PBMCs.

In the original processing: Quantification of nucleated cells was approximated via reference gene primer amplification. Data came from immunoSEQ multiplex PCR; TCRdb stores just in-frame clones and leaves some out. V and J calls and clone size come straight from that table; D and trimming were deduced from the DNA. The data hold approximately 170,000 clones, with around 85% observed a single time. The source is a man aged 45-65 years with active or convalescent COVID-19. The gene calls are TRBV6-5 and TRBJ2-4, with 8 bases that match TRBD2. The source material was peripheral blood. CDR3 sequence: CASSFGGVTKNIQYF. CDR3 coding DNA: TGTGCCAGCAGTTTCGGGGGGGTGACCAAAAACATTCAGTACTTC.